This TCR beta chain is from a study of a mutant IDH1 vaccine in newly diagnosed glioma. Across the whole study: The patients were given eight vaccinations, one each in weeks 1, 3, 5, 7, 11, 15, 19 and 23. Patients had received radiotherapy, temozolomide, or both previously, most receiving both.

Produced via immunoSEQ multiplex PCR; TCRdb's table is partial and in-frame only. The sample holds over 95,000 clones, roughly nine tenths seen once. As to time point: week 11, during vaccination. All doses held 300 ug of mutant IDH1 20-mer peptide, with topical imiquimod. Tumors from donors were new WHO grade 3 or 4 IDH1-mutant astrocytomas with ATRX loss. The sample holds a few counts of this clone. Antigen specificity is unknown. Looked up from germline, CDR1 is SGHDT and CDR2 is YYEEEE. The CDR3 extends over 16 amino acids. With 0 bases removed from V and 3 bases from J, the gap between germline ends came to 15 bases.

The sample was PBMCs, taken from a glioma patient whose treatment included an IDH1 peptide vaccine. The TCR comes from a woman aged 50 to 65 with glioma. This sequence joins TRBV5-6 and TRBJ2-5, with a tentative D call TRBD2 (6 bases). The DNA of the CDR3 is TGTGCCAGCAGCTTGGTGATCGGGGGAATCAAAGAGACCCAGTACTTC. Translated, it gives CASSLVIGGIKETQYF.